The 16 T cell receptor beta chains below were found in one sample sequenced in a study of blood T cell repertoires in COVID-19. This table comes from immunoSEQ multiplex PCR, and its TCRdb copy is limited to in-frame clones, with some not included. The sample includes about 300,000 clones, approximately 88% of them seen just once. Sequencing was carried out using peripheral blood. The source of these receptors is a man aged 18 to 30 with active or convalescent COVID-19.

This clone turned up a few times. V usage is TRBV5-1 and J usage is TRBJ2-3; a weak D match, TRBD1 (6 bases). The CDR3 is 16 amino acids. Looked up from germline, CDR1 is SGHRS and CDR2 is YFSETQ. V lost 0 bases, J lost 4 bases, and 15 bases lay in between. CDR3 protein: CASSLEPPGAPDTQYF. CDR3 nucleotide sequence: TGCGCCAGCAGCTTGGAGCCCCCAGGGGCCCCAGATACGCAGTATTTT.

A single count supports this clone. V gene TRBV27 combines with J gene TRBJ1-5; no clear D gene. Germline V CDR1 and CDR2: MNHEY, SMNVEV (reference sequence). The V gene lost 6 bases and the J gene lost 6 bases, with 15 bases spanning the gap. The CDR3 covers 14 residues. CDR3 sequence reads: CASSPGRGGQPQHF. The DNA for the CDR3 is TGTGCCAGCAGCCCGGGCCGGGGTGGTCAGCCCCAGCATTTT.

V is TRBV6-5 and J is TRBJ1-5, with 7 nucleotides matching TRBD1. Germline V gives CDR1 MNHEY, CDR2 SVGAGI. J gave up 3 bases and V 8 bases, and 4 bases lay outside the gene matches. CDR3 length: 13 residues. CDR3 sequence reads: CASLDRDNQPQHF. The CDR3 DNA reads TGTGCCAGCCTTGACAGGGACAATCAGCCCCAGCATTTT.

This chain joins TRBV7-2 and TRBJ2-7; TRBD2 might be the D (5 bases). CDR1 SGHTA and CDR2 FQGNSA come from the germline V gene. The V gene lost 1 base and the J gene lost 2 bases, with 9 bases spanning the gap. The CDR3 covers 14 residues. This chain's CDR3 is CASSLGGSAYEQYF. The CDR3 nucleotides are TGTGCCAGCAGCTTAGGGGGTAGCGCCTACGAGCAGTACTTC.

This clone appeared a few times. The V call is TRBV2, the J call TRBJ1-4; D call uncertain. The V end lost 4 bases, the J end lost 8 bases, and 11 bases lay between the germline ends. The CDR3 spans 13 residues. Germline V gene sequence: CDR1 SNHLY, CDR2 FYNNEI. For the CDR3, the DNA is TGTGCCAGCAGTGCTGGGCTAGCGGAAAAACTGTTTTTT. Translated, it gives CASSAGLAEKLFF.

This chain connects TRBV5-5 to TRBJ2-5; TRBD1 matches at 7 bases. The CDR3 is 16 amino acids. In germline, CDR1 is SGHKS, CDR2 YYEKEE (reference sequence). Trimming took 0 bases from V and 2 from J; bases not matched to a gene: 7. The CDR3: CASSLGQGASQETQYF. The CDR3 DNA reads as TGTGCCAGCAGCTTGGGACAGGGCGCCAGTCAAGAGACCCAGTACTTC.

The chain carries TRBV9 and TRBJ2-5; D is ambiguous. Germline V gene sequence: CDR1 SGDLS, CDR2 YYNGEE. The CDR3 loop spans 14 amino acids. V gave up 0 bases and J gave up 1 base, with 7 bases separating them. The CDR3 loop reads CASSVGLSQETQYF. The CDR3 DNA reads TGTGCCAGCAGCGTAGGTCTCAGCCAAGAGACCCAGTACTTC. Drawing the rest from reference TRBV9 and TRBJ2-5, the complete variable domain is DSGVTQTPKHLITATGQRVTLRCSPRSGDLSVYWYQQSLDQGLQFLIQYYNGEERAKGNILERFSAQQFPDLHSELNLSSLELGDSALYFCASSVGLSQETQYFGPGTRLLVL.

The CDR3 nucleotides are TGTGCCAGCAGCCCACGGACAGCCACAAACACTGAAGCTTTCTTT. Protein product: CASSPRTATNTEAFF. The genes are TRBV11-2 and TRBJ1-1; possible D gene TRBD1, 6 bases. With 5 bases removed from V and 2 bases from J, the gap between germline ends came to 15 bases. This CDR3 has 15 residues. The V gene's germline CDR1 is SGHAT and CDR2 FQNNGV.

The chain combines TRBV15 with TRBJ2-5, with D maybe TRBD2 (5 bases). Trimming removed 3 bases at V and 2 bases at J, with 10 bases between. The germline V gene encodes CDR1 LNHNV and CDR2 YYDKDF (reference sequence). This CDR3 has 14 residues. CDR3 nucleotides: TGTGCCACCAGCAGTCCCGGGGAACAAGAGACCCAGTACTTC. It encodes CATSSPGEQETQYF.

V is TRBV5-6 and J is TRBJ2-1; 8 nucleotides align to TRBD1. The germline CDR1 and CDR2 sequences are SGHDT and YYEEEE. V was pared by 2 bases and J by 1 base, with 5 bases of the junction left unmatched. The CDR3 extends over 16 amino acids. The DNA of the CDR3 is TGTGCCAGCAGCTTCACAGGACAGGGATCCTACAATGAGCAGTTCTTC. This codes for CASSFTGQGSYNEQFF.

The chain couples TRBV3-1 (or the pseudogene TRBV3-2) to TRBJ1-1; D is unclear. Germline assignment: CDR1 LGHDT and CDR2 YNNKEL (reference sequence). This CDR3 has 13 amino acids. V shed 7 bases and J shed 5 bases, with 14 bases lying between them. CDR3 sequence (DNA): TGTGCCAGCACCTCTTCGTCAGCGACTGAAGCTTTCTTT. It yields the protein CASTSSSATEAFF.

This rearrangement joins TRBV3-1 (or the pseudogene TRBV3-2) to TRBJ1-3; a possible D gene is TRBD1 (5 bases). This CDR3 is 19 amino acids long. Trimming cost V 1 base and J 2 bases, with 21 bases left between them. Germline assignment: CDR1 LGHDT and CDR2 YNNKEL (reference sequence). CDR3 amino acids: CASSQVVSSGAQAGNTIYF. DNA of the CDR3: TGTGCCAGCAGCCAAGTCGTCTCTTCTGGGGCCCAGGCTGGAAACACCATATATTTT.

This clone appeared a single time. The V call is TRBV19, the J call TRBJ1-1; TRBD1 aligns across 7 bases. The V segment lost 7 bases and the J segment 3 bases; nucleotides outside the gene matches: 17. CDR1 is LNHDA and CDR2 is SQIVND in the germline V gene (reference sequence). The CDR3 covers 17 residues. The CDR3 loop reads CASTTHGRGRGDTEAFF. The CDR3 DNA sequence: TGTGCCAGTACCACCCATGGTAGGGGCAGGGGGGACACTGAAGCTTTCTTT.

With regard to this clone: This may come from a read error, since a much larger clone is one base off. This chain joins TRBV4-3 and TRBJ2-7; TRBD1 agrees at 7 bases. This CDR3 region has 13 residues. Germline V lookup: CDR1 LGHNA, CDR2 YSLEER. The junction had 2 bases not matched to a gene; V was cut back by 4 bases and J by 2 bases. Here the CDR3 reads CASSRTGAYEQYF. DNA for the CDR3: TGCGCCAGCAGCCGTACAGGGGCCTACGAGCAGTACTTC.

The chain employs TRBV27 and TRBJ2-1, with 7 nucleotides matching TRBD1. Per the germline V gene, CDR1 is MNHEY and CDR2 is SMNVEV (reference sequence). Trimming removed 2 bases from V and 3 bases from J; junction bases left unmatched: 4. The CDR3 consists of 15 residues. CDR3 sequence (DNA): TGTGCCAGCAGTTTAGAGGGACAGCGCTACAATGAGCAGTTCTTC. Residues: CASSLEGQRYNEQFF.

The rearrangement links TRBV6-1 to TRBJ1-1; 8 nucleotides line up with TRBD1. Germline CDR1 MNHNS, CDR2 SASEGT. J was trimmed by 4 bases and V by 2 bases; bases with no gene match: 3. The CDR3 runs 14 residues. CDR3: CASSETTGGTEAFF. The CDR3 region has the DNA TGTGCCAGCAGTGAAACTACAGGGGGCACTGAAGCTTTCTTT.